This T cell receptor beta chain was recorded in a study of radiotherapy plus CTLA-4 blockade in lung cancer. Study-wide results and caveats: Interferon-beta and early blood T cell clone dynamics reportedly predicted response best.

Trimming cost V 4 bases and J 8 bases; bases outside gene matches: 6. The germline CDR1 and CDR2 sequences are SGDLS and YYNGEE. The CDR3 extends over 15 amino acids. A word on this clone: Its specificity is not known.

TCRdb keeps only in-frame clones here, not all; method: immunoSEQ multiplex PCR. The sample lists about 60,000 clones, 77% occurring once. The input for sequencing was peripheral blood, taken from a patient treated with radiotherapy plus ipilimumab. The V gene is TRBV9, the J gene TRBJ2-1; 13 bases align to TRBD2. This clonotype originated in a human donor with non-small cell lung cancer who had a partial response to radiotherapy plus ipilimumab. The CDR3 DNA is TGTGCCAGCAGCTTAACTAGCGGGGGGGCTGATGAGCAGTTCTTC. This gives the protein CASSLTSGGADEQFF.